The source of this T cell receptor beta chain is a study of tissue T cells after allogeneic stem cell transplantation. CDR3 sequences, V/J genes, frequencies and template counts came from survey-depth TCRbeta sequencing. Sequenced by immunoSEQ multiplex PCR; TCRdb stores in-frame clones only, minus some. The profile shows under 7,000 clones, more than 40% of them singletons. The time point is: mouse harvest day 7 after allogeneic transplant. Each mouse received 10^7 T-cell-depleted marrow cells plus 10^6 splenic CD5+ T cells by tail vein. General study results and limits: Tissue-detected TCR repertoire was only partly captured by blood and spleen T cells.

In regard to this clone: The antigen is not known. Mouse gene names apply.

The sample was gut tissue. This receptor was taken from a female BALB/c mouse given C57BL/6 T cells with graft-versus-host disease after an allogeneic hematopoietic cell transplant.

CDR3 bases read: TGTGCCAGCAGACGGACTGGGGGGCGTGAACAGTAC. Translated, it gives CASRRTGGREQY. The CDR3, in full, reads CASRRTGGREQYF. The J gene is TRBJ2-7, the V gene TRBV24, with 11 bases aligning to TRBD2. The CDR3 extends 1 residue past the end of the read, so its final part is completed from the germline J gene. V was pared by 6 bases and J by 6 bases, with 4 bases of the junction left unmatched. This CDR3 contains 13 residues. Germline CDR1 and CDR2: KGHTA and FRNEEI.